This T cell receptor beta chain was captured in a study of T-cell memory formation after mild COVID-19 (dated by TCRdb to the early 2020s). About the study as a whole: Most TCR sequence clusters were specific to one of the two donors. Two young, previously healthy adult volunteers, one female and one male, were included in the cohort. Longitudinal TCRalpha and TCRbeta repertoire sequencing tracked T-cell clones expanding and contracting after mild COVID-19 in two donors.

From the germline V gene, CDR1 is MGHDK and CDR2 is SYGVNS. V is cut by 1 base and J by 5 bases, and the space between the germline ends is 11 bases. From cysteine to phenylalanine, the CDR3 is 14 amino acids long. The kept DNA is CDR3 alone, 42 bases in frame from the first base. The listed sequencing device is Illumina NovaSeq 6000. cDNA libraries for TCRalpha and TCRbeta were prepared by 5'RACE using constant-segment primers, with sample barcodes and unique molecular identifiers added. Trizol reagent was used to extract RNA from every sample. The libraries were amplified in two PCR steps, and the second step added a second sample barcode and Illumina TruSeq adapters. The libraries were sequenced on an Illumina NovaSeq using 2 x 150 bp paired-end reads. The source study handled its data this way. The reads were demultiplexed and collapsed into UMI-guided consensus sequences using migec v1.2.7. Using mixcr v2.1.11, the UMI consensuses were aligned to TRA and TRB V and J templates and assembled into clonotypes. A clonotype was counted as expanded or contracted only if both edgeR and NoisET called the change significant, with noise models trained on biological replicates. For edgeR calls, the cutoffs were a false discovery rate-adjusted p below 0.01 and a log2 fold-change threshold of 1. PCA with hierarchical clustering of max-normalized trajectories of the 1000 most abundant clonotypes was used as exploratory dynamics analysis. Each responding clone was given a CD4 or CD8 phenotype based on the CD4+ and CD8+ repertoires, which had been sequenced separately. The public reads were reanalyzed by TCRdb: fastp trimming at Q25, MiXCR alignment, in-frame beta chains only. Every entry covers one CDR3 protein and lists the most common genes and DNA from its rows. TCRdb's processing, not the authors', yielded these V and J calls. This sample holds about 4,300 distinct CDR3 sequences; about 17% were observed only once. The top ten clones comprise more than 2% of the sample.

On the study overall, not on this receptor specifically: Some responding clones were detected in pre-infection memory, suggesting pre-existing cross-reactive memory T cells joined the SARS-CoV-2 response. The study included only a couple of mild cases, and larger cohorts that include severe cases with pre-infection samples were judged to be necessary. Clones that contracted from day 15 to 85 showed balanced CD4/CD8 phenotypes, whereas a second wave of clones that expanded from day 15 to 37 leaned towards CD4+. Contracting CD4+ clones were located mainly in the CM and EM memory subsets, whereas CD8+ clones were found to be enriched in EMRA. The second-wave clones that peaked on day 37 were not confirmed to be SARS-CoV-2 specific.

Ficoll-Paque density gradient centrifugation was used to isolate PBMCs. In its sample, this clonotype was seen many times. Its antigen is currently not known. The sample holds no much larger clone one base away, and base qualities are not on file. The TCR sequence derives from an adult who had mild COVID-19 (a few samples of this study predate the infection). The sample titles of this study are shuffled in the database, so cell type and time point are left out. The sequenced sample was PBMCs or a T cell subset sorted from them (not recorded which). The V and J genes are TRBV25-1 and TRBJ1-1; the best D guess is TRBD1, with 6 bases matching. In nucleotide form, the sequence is TGTGCCAGCAGTGAATTCGGGGGGCGGACTGAAGCTTTCTTT. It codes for CASSEFGGRTEAFF.